This TCR beta chain comes out of a study of blood T cell repertoires in COVID-19. Across the whole study: Samples taken during acute and convalescent COVID-19 were collected in the United States, Italy and Spain. The cDNA or gDNA used as material had been derived from T cells, B-cell-depleted T cells, or PBMCs.

Original analysis: Reference gene primer amplification in the assay estimated nucleated cell counts. The table came from immunoSEQ multiplex PCR; TCRdb's copy has only in-frame clones and leaves some out. The V and J calls and the clone size are those of that table, but D and trimming were determined from the DNA. The repertoire consists of about 98,000 clones, with over 70% occurring once and the leading ten covering roughly 10%. V shed 4 bases, J shed 0 bases, and the junction held 5 bases outside the gene matches. This CDR3 comprises 16 residues. The germline V gene encodes CDR1 SGHRS and CDR2 YFSETQ.

The source is a woman older than 75 with acute or convalescent COVID-19. This chain connects TRBV5-1 to TRBJ1-3; 9 positions match TRBD1. Sequencing was done on a sample of peripheral blood. The CDR3 sequence: CASSPGTGRSGNTIYF. CDR3 coding DNA: TGCGCCAGCAGCCCCGGGACAGGGCGCTCTGGAAACACCATATATTTT.